This T cell receptor (beta chain) was sequenced during a study of T-cell reconstitution after alpha-beta-depleted transplantation in children. Study observations and caveats: The origin of high day-60 TCRbeta diversity in some patients lay in surviving recipient T cells and thymic progenitors. Approximately two months post-transplant, alpha-beta T cells reportedly originated from several hundred expanded graft clones. Counts and diversity of T cells one year after transplant came mostly from newly produced T cells.

Unique molecular identifiers were used to barcode this TCRbeta library. TCRdb used MiXCR to reprocess the PCR reads, holding one entry per CDR3 protein. The sample gives some 600,000 distinct CDR3 sequences, approximately 12% of which show up once; about 2.2% is in the top ten. The CDR3 consists of 16 residues. V lost 2 bases and J lost 0, with 11 bases in between. The germline CDR1 and CDR2 sequences are SGHDN and FVKESK. The sample holds many counts of this clonotype. Its antigen remains unidentified. Sample: PBMCs, mostly from graft donor cells, taken 360 days after TCRalphabeta/CD19-depleted stem cell transplant. The clonotype comes from a male patient between 5 and 17 years old who had a stem cell transplant for acute myeloid leukemia, so the T cells may come from the graft donor. The chain carries TRBV14 and TRBJ1-5; D gene uncertain. The CDR3 here is CASSQKSGDSNQPQHF. In DNA, the CDR3 is TGTGCCAGCAGCCAAAAGTCCGGGGATAGCAATCAGCCCCAGCATTTT. Using reference TRBV14 and TRBJ1-5 for the parts outside the CDR3, the full variable domain is EAGVTQFPSHSVIEKGQTVTLRCDPISGHDNLYWYRRVMGKEIKFLLHFVKESKQDESGMPNNRFLAERTGGTYSTLKVQPAELEDSGVYFCASSQKSGDSNQPQHFGDGTRLSIL.